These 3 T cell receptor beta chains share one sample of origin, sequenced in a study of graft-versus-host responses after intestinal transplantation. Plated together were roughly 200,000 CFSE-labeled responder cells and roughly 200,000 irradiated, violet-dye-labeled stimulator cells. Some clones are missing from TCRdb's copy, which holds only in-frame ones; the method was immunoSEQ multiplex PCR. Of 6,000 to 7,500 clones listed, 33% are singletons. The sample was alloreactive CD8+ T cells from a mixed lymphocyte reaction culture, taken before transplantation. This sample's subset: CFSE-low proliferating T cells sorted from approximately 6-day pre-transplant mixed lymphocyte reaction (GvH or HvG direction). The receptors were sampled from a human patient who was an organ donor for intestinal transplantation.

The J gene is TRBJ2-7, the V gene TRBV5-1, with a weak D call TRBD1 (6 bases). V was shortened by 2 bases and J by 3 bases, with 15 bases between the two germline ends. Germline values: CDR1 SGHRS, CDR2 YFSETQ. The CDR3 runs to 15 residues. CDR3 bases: TGCGCCAGCAGCTTTGCAGGGGCAATTGTCTACGAGCAGTACTTC. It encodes CASSFAGAIVYEQYF.

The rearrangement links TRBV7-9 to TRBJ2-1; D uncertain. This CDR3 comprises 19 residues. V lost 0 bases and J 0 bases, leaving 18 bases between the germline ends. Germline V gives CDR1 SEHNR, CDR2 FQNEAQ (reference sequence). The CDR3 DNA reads TGTGCCAGCAGCTTAGCGCCCGGGTCTTATACAAGCTCCTACAATGAGCAGTTCTTC. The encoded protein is CASSLAPGSYTSSYNEQFF.

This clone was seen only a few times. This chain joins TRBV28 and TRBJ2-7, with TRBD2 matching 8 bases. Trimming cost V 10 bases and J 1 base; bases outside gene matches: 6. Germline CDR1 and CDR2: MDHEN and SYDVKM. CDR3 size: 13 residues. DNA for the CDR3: TGTGCCACCCACGGCGGGAGGTCCTACGAGCAGTACTTC. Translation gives CATHGGRSYEQYF.